This entry lists 8 T cell receptor beta chains sequenced from one sample in a study of T cells after posttransplantation cyclophosphamide. Busulfan-fludarabine conditioning, marrow transplant, and cyclophosphamide on days +3 and +4 were administered. Clones were read by immunoSEQ multiplex PCR, and TCRdb kept only the in-frame ones, dropping some. The sample includes 8,000 or so clones, roughly nine tenths seen only once; the top ten take roughly 1.1%. Here the sequenced sample was CD4+ T cells sorted from blood, taken 1404 days after allogeneic stem cell transplant with posttransplant cyclophosphamide. These receptors were taken from a female patient aged 45-60 years who received an allogeneic stem cell transplant from a related donor, was CMV-positive, and had no GVHD. Some T cells may originate from the graft donor.

The J gene is TRBJ2-3, the V gene TRBV19; D may be TRBD1 (6 bases). The germline V and J ends were trimmed by 4 bases and 1 base, with 9 bases remaining between them. Germline values: CDR1 LNHDA, CDR2 SQIVND (reference sequence). The CDR3 contains 14 residues. The CDR3 region is CASSKDRGTDTQYF. The CDR3 nucleotides are TGTGCCAGTAGTAAGGACAGAGGCACAGATACGCAGTATTTT.

The chain couples TRBV18 to TRBJ1-2; no clear D gene. The V end was cut by 3 bases, the J end by 8 bases, with 13 bases between. This CDR3 has 13 residues. Per germline, CDR1 KGHSH and CDR2 LQKENI. CDR3 nucleotides: TGTGCCAGCTCACCTTTACGGTTAGAGGGCTACACCTTC. Translation gives CASSPLRLEGYTF.

The chain has TRBV5-1 and TRBJ2-2, with TRBD2 matching over 16 bases. V gave up 4 bases and J gave up 5 bases; unmatched junction bases: 8. Germline V CDR1 and CDR2: SGHRS, YFSETQ. This CDR3 region has 18 residues. The DNA of the CDR3 is TGCGCCAGCAGCGTGGGGACTAGCGGGAGGGCCCGTACCGGGGAGCTGTTTTTT. Its protein product is CASSVGTSGRARTGELFF.

The chain joins TRBV2 to TRBJ1-5, with 9 bases fitting TRBD1. The CDR3 has 15 residues. CDR1 and CDR2 from the germline V gene are SNHLY and FYNNEI. The V segment lost 5 bases and the J segment 7 bases; nucleotides outside the gene matches: 9. The CDR3 DNA is TGTGCCAGCAGTTCCCGGGACAGGGTAAGACAGCCCCAGCATTTT. Translating it yields CASSSRDRVRQPQHF.

CDR3 nucleotide sequence: TGCGCCAGCAGCTTGGCCAATCCGGAGGCAGATACGCAGTATTTT. It encodes CASSLANPEADTQYF. The V gene is TRBV5-1, the J gene TRBJ2-3; a weak D match, TRBD2 (5 bases). V was clipped by 0 bases and J by 4 bases, with 12 bases between them. Germline loops: CDR1 SGHRS, CDR2 YFSETQ. This CDR3 contains 15 residues.

The chain carries TRBV27 and TRBJ2-1; 7 bases map to TRBD2. The CDR3 sequence is 13 residues long. Germline CDR1 reads MNHEY; CDR2 reads SMNVEV (reference sequence). Losses at the gene ends were 10 bases for V and 1 base for J; bases not matched to a gene: 4. The CDR3: CATQRGSYNEQFF. CDR3 bases: TGTGCCACCCAGCGGGGTTCCTACAATGAGCAGTTCTTC.

The chain has TRBV5-1 and TRBJ1-2; TRBD1 might be the D (5 bases). CDR3 length equals 12 residues. Germline V gene sequence: CDR1 SGHRS, CDR2 YFSETQ. Between the trimmed V and J ends, which lost 5 bases and 4 bases, there was a span of 9 bases. The CDR3 nucleotides read TGCGCCAGCAGGGACACCTCCTATGGCTACACCTTC. It encodes CASRDTSYGYTF.

This rearrangement joins TRBV28 to TRBJ2-7; D is perhaps TRBD2 (5 bases). V dropped 5 bases and J dropped 2 bases, with 19 bases sitting between them. Germline V gene lookup returns CDR1 MDHEN and CDR2 SYDVKM. The CDR3 consists of 16 residues. The CDR3 loop is CASSGGSRTTAYEQYF. The CDR3 DNA reads as TGTGCCAGCAGTGGAGGCAGCCGTACAACTGCCTACGAGCAGTACTTC.